The rows below give T cell receptor beta chains drawn from one sample of a study of vaccination and CD4 T cells after COVID-19. These receptors are not linked to any known antigen. TCRdb called the PCR reads again in MiXCR, with one record for every CDR3 protein. The sample has approximately 17,000 distinct CDR3 sequences, roughly 54% seen once. The sample here was CD4+ T cells from blood, cultured in vitro, taken before SARS-CoV-2 vaccination. The source of these receptors is a human donor who had recovered from COVID-19. CDR3s include the opening cysteine and the closing phenylalanine or tryptophan. D genes are given only for firm matches. For some rows the clone size is stated as once, few or many, or as a class when expanded; others skip it.

cdr3_aa cdr3_nt d_call j_call clone_size v_call
CATSDSGDLYF TGTGCCACCAGTGATTCAGGGGACCTATATTTT . TRBJ1-3 once TRBV24-1
CASSLFRPGGRFNGYTF TGTGCCAGCAGTTTATTCAGACCGGGGGGGCGCTTCAATGGCTACACCTTC . TRBJ1-2 . TRBV28
CASRSSGRDTDTQYF TGTGCCAGTAGGTCTAGCGGGAGGGACACAGATACGCAGTATTTT TRBD2 TRBJ2-3 few TRBV19
CASSSNPPGAGGNQPQHF TGTGCCAGCAGTTCCAACCCGCCAGGTGCGGGTGGCAATCAGCCCCAGCATTTT . TRBJ1-5 . TRBV6-5
CSASPLAGGGLSNQPQHF TGCAGTGCTAGCCCCCTCGCCGGGGGTGGTCTTAGCAATCAGCCCCAGCATTTT . TRBJ1-5 few TRBV20-1
CASSSRMGGYNSPLHF TGTGCCAGCAGCTCTCGGATGGGGGGTTATAATTCACCCCTCCACTTT . TRBJ1-6 few TRBV5-4
CASSSRAGELFF TGTGCCAGCAGTTCGCGTGCCGGGGAGCTGTTTTTT . TRBJ2-2 . TRBV28
CSVELGQGQTQYF TGCAGCGTTGAACTCGGACAGGGGCAGACCCAGTACTTC TRBD1 TRBJ2-5 . TRBV29-1
CASSHSSGRPYEQFF TGTGCCAGTTCTCATTCTAGCGGGAGGCCGTATGAGCAGTTCTTC TRBD2 TRBJ2-1 . TRBV19
CASSKGDVGETQYF TGTGCCAGTAGTAAGGGGGATGTGGGAGAGACCCAGTACTTC . TRBJ2-5 . TRBV19
CASRLDLGIYGYTF TGTGCCAGCAGGTTGGACCTAGGGATTTATGGCTACACCTTC . TRBJ1-2 . TRBV7-9
CASTPGQGAYGYTF TGTGCCAGCACCCCGGGACAGGGGGCCTATGGCTACACCTTC TRBD1 TRBJ1-2 . TRBV5-4
CARCRVPFSSYNSPLHF TGTGCCAGATGCCGGGTTCCTTTTAGCTCCTATAATTCACCCCTCCACTTT . TRBJ1-6 . TRBV19
CASSYSAGGANVLTF TGTGCCAGCAGTTACTCCGCAGGGGGGGCCAACGTCCTGACTTTC . TRBJ2-6 once TRBV6-5
CASREFRVDEQFF TGTGCCAGCAGGGAGTTCAGGGTCGATGAGCAGTTCTTC . TRBJ2-1 . TRBV2
CASSGPGTGGYEQYF TGTGCCAGCAGTGGGCCCGGGACAGGGGGCTACGAGCAGTACTTC TRBD1 TRBJ2-7 few TRBV28
CAISETGPYGYTF TGTGCCATCAGTGAGACAGGGCCGTATGGCTACACCTTC . TRBJ1-2 . TRBV10-3
CASSPLGAGPYEQYF TGTGCCAGCAGCCCCCTTGGGGCGGGTCCCTACGAGCAGTACTTC . TRBJ2-7 few TRBV7-2
CASSRVEDPTGELFF TGTGCCAGCTCACGGGTAGAAGACCCCACCGGGGAGCTGTTTTTT . TRBJ2-2 . TRBV18
CASSFRVRNQPQHF TGTGCCAGCAGTTTCAGGGTCCGGAATCAGCCCCAGCATTTT . TRBJ1-5 . TRBV28
CSASNPDRDGEAFF TGCAGTGCTAGTAATCCGGACAGGGACGGTGAAGCTTTCTTT TRBD1 TRBJ1-1 . TRBV20-1
CATSRDRLGSGEQYF TGTGCCACCAGCAGAGACAGACTAGGCTCCGGGGAGCAGTACTTC . TRBJ2-7 . TRBV15
CAISALGDNEQFF TGTGCCATCAGTGCGTTAGGAGACAATGAGCAGTTCTTC . TRBJ2-1 . TRBV10-3
CSARDRARNQPQHF TGCAGTGCTAGGGACAGGGCTAGGAATCAGCCCCAGCATTTT TRBD1 TRBJ1-5 few TRBV20-1
CASSVTRNTGELFF TGTGCCAGCAGTGTGACAAGAAACACCGGGGAGCTGTTTTTT . TRBJ2-2 . TRBV2
CSIRSQRTGVPEQYF TGCAGTATTCGATCGCAACGGACAGGGGTGCCCGAGCAGTACTTC TRBD1 TRBJ2-7 once TRBV20-1
CASRNPSKGAFF TGTGCCAGCAGAAACCCGAGCAAGGGAGCTTTCTTT . TRBJ1-1 . TRBV6-2/TRBV6-3
CASSSGQGNTEAFF TGTGCCAGCAGCTCCGGACAGGGTAATACTGAAGCTTTCTTT TRBD1 TRBJ1-1 . TRBV7-9
CSARDGAGIATEAFF TGCAGTGCTAGAGATGGTGCGGGGATTGCCACTGAAGCTTTCTTT . TRBJ1-1 . TRBV20-1
CSARTSGSSYEQYF TGCAGTGCCCGGACTAGCGGGAGCTCCTACGAGCAGTACTTC TRBD2 TRBJ2-7 . TRBV20-1
CSAVGGLAGFEQFF TGCAGTGCCGTGGGTGGACTAGCGGGATTTGAGCAGTTCTTC TRBD2 TRBJ2-1 . TRBV20-1
CASSNSGANVLTF TGTGCCAGCAGTAACTCTGGGGCCAACGTCCTGACTTTC . TRBJ2-6 . TRBV6-5
CASSYSLGDRGGHHTDTQYF TGTGCCAGCAGTTACTCGTTAGGTGACCGTGGTGGACACCACACAGATACGCAGTATTTT . TRBJ2-3 . TRBV6-5
CSALVNQETQYF TGCAGTGCGCTCGTCAACCAAGAGACCCAGTACTTC . TRBJ2-5 few TRBV20-1
CASSPRTSGRGVQETQYF TGTGCCAGCAGTCCTCGGACTAGCGGGAGGGGGGTCCAAGAGACCCAGTACTTC TRBD2 TRBJ2-5 few TRBV27
CSAGTWASGAYEQYF TGCAGTGCTGGGACATGGGCTAGCGGAGCCTACGAGCAGTACTTC . TRBJ2-7 . TRBV20-1
CAISEGQGVNTEAFF TGTGCCATCAGTGAGGGACAGGGGGTTAACACTGAAGCTTTCTTT TRBD1 TRBJ1-1 few TRBV10-3
CASSFQGRLETQYF TGTGCCAGCAGCTTTCAGGGGAGGTTGGAGACCCAGTACTTC . TRBJ2-5 . TRBV7-3
CASWTSGRLETQYF TGTGCCAGCTGGACTAGCGGGAGATTGGAGACCCAGTACTTC TRBD2 TRBJ2-5 . TRBV6-2/TRBV6-3
CASSTGNRLPQHF TGTGCCAGTAGTACCGGTAATAGGCTGCCCCAGCATTTT . TRBJ1-5 few TRBV19
CASSPPTSSKHF TGTGCCAGCAGTCCCCCGACCTCGTCAAAACATTTT . TRBJ1-5 few TRBV28
CSARDPQREVNEQFF TGCAGTGCTAGAGATCCCCAGCGGGAGGTGAATGAGCAGTTCTTC TRBD2 TRBJ2-1 . TRBV20-1
CASSPGDRETQYF TGTGCCAGCAGCCCTGGGGACAGGGAGACCCAGTACTTC TRBD1 TRBJ2-5 . TRBV27
CASSALLAGGGPYEQYF TGTGCCAGCAGTGCCTTGCTAGCGGGGGGGGGTCCCTACGAGCAGTACTTC TRBD2 TRBJ2-7 few TRBV25-1
CASSPRTSGFHEQYF TGTGCCAGCAGCCCCCGGACTAGCGGATTCCACGAGCAGTACTTC TRBD2 TRBJ2-7 . TRBV7-2